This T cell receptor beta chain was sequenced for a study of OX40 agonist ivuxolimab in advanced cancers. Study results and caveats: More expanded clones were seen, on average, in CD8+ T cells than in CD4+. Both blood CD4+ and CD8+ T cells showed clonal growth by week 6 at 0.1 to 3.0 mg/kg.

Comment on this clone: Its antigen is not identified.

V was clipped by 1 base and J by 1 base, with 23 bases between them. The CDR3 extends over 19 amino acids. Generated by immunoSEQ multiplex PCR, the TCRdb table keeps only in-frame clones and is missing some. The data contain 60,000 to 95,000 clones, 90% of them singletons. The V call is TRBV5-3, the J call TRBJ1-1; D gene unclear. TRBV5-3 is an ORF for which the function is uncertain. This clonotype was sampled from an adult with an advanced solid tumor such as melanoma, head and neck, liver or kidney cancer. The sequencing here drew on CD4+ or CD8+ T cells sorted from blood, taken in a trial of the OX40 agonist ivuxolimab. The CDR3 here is CARSLFFFERWPQNTEAFF. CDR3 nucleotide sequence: TGTGCCAGAAGCTTGTTCTTTTTCGAAAGGTGGCCCCAGAACACTGAAGCTTTCTTT.